This TCR beta chain comes out of a study of blood T cell repertoires in COVID-19. Study in general: The analysed material was cDNA or gDNA that came from T cells, B-cell-depleted T cells, or PBMCs.

The germline gives CDR1 SGHAT, CDR2 FQDESV (reference sequence). The junction had 5 bases not matched to a gene; V was cut back by 3 bases and J by 0 bases. The CDR3 consists of 16 residues. In the authors' workflow: By means of reference gene primer amplification, nucleated cell counts were estimated. Generated by immunoSEQ multiplex PCR, the TCRdb table keeps only in-frame clones and is missing some. Clone size and V and J calls were adopted from that table, with D and trimming inferred from the DNA. The sample yields 200,000 to 250,000 clones, 84% seen once. Recruited during active infection, patients (from Seattle) were subsequently followed longitudinally.

Sequencing was done on a sample of peripheral blood. This sequence joins TRBV11-1 and TRBJ2-5; 9 bases agree with TRBD1. The sequence derives from a woman of 80 years or more with COVID-19, enrolled during active disease. CDR3 nucleotide sequence: TGTGCCAGCAGCTTGACAGGGGGACCCAACCAAGAGACCCAGTACTTC. It codes for CASSLTGGPNQETQYF. The full variable domain, completed using reference TRBV11-1 and TRBJ2-5, is EAEVAQSPRYKITEKSQAVAFWCDPISGHATLYWYRQILGQGPELLVQFQDESVVDDSQLPKDRFSAERLKGVDSTLKIQPAELGDSAMYLCASSLTGGPNQETQYFGPGTRLLVL.